These 20 T cell receptor beta chains share one sample of origin, sequenced in a study of blood T cell repertoires in COVID-19. Repertoires were generated with immunoSEQ multiplex PCR, while TCRdb's copy carries only in-frame clones and drops some. The table includes approximately 98,000 clones, 88% detected once. Material: peripheral blood. Receptors originate from a human donor in a cohort sampled during active COVID-19.

The chain uses TRBV18 and TRBJ1-1, with TRBD1 matching 12 bases. The V gene end was trimmed by 3 bases and the J gene end by 0 bases; junction bases not matched to a gene: 5. The CDR3 is made up of 17 amino acids. CDR1 is KGHSH and CDR2 is LQKENI in the germline V gene. The CDR3 DNA sequence: TGTGCCAGCTCACCGATGGGGACAGGGGGCTTGAACACTGAAGCTTTCTTT. Protein: CASSPMGTGGLNTEAFF.

The chain recombines TRBV6-6 with TRBJ2-7; unclear D gene. This CDR3 region has 11 residues. Germline assignment: CDR1 MNHNY and CDR2 SVGAGI (reference sequence). V lost 5 bases, J lost 3 bases, and 5 bases lay in between. CDR3 protein: CASSPSYEQYF. The CDR3 nucleotides are TGTGCCAGCAGTCCGAGCTACGAGCAGTACTTC.

The CDR3 spells CATSDRGTGNQPQHF. The DNA of the CDR3 is TGTGCCACCAGTGATCGGGGAACCGGCAATCAGCCCCAGCATTTT. The chain uses TRBV24-1 and TRBJ1-5, with D unresolved. V lost 3 bases, J lost 2 bases, and 10 bases lay in between. From germline, CDR1 is KGHDR and CDR2 SFDVKD. There are 15 residues in the CDR3.

CDR3 in DNA: TGTGCCAGCCCCTCGTTGGAGACCCAGTACTTC. This translates into CASPSLETQYF. The V and J genes are TRBV2 and TRBJ2-5; D uncertain. Germline V CDR1 and CDR2: SNHLY, FYNNEI. Trimming took 8 bases from V and 5 from J, leaving 9 bases between them. The CDR3 is 11 residues long.

The rearrangement uses TRBV5-1 and TRBJ1-1; the D gene is possibly TRBD1 (5 bases). There are 14 residues in the CDR3. Trimming took 0 bases from V and 5 from J, leaving 11 bases between them. Per the germline V gene, CDR1 is SGHRS and CDR2 is YFSETQ. The CDR3 is CASSLARRGTEAFF. CDR3 in DNA: TGCGCCAGCAGCTTGGCCCGACGGGGGACTGAAGCTTTCTTT.

The chain recombines TRBV2 with TRBJ1-1; TRBD1 is a possible D gene (5 bases). Germline V gene data show CDR1 as SNHLY and CDR2 as FYNNEI. This CDR3 is built from 13 residues. With 6 bases removed from V and 1 base from J, the gap between germline ends came to 9 bases. DNA of the CDR3: TGTGCCAGCAGCTTGACAGAGAACACTGAAGCTTTCTTT. Translated, it gives CASSLTENTEAFF.

This chain links TRBV7-9 with TRBJ2-7; possible D gene TRBD1, 5 bases. Germline CDR1 reads SEHNR; CDR2 reads FQNEAQ (reference sequence). Trimming removed 1 base at V and 2 bases at J, with 9 bases between. The CDR3 is made up of 14 amino acids. The CDR3 protein is CASSLVGAAYEQYF. In DNA form, the CDR3 reads TGTGCCAGCAGCTTAGTAGGGGCGGCCTACGAGCAGTACTTC.

The chain's CDR3 is CASRHRGLLNTEAFF. CDR3 in DNA: TGTGCCAGCAGGCACAGGGGCCTGTTGAACACTGAAGCTTTCTTT. The rearrangement uses TRBV5-6 and TRBJ1-1; 7 bases are shared with TRBD1. Germline V gene sequence: CDR1 SGHDT, CDR2 YYEEEE. The CDR3 runs 15 residues. Unmatched junction bases numbered 7, after V lost 5 bases and J lost 0 bases. The variable domain in full, completed from reference TRBV5-6 and TRBJ1-1, reads DAGVTQSPTHLIKTRGQQVTLRCSPKSGHDTVSWYQQALGQGPQFIFQYYEEEERQRGNFPDRFSGHQFPNYSSELNVNALLLGDSALYLCASRHRGLLNTEAFFGQGTRLTVV.

The rearrangement uses TRBV5-1 and TRBJ1-2, with 7 nucleotides matching TRBD1. Per the germline V gene, CDR1 is SGHRS and CDR2 is YFSETQ. V shed 2 bases, J shed 8 bases, and the junction held 6 bases outside the gene matches. The CDR3 is 13 amino acids. CDR3 region: CASSLRTGQGYTF. As DNA, the CDR3 is TGCGCCAGCAGCTTACGGACAGGACAAGGCTACACCTTC. Based on the CDR3 plus reference TRBV5-1 and TRBJ1-2, the full variable domain is KAGVTQTPRYLIKTRGQQVTLSCSPISGHRSVSWYQQTPGQGLQFLFEYFSETQRNKGNFPGRFSGRQFSNSRSEMNVSTLELGDSALYLCASSLRTGQGYTFGSGTRLTVV.

The genes are TRBV28 and TRBJ2-1; a possible D gene is TRBD1 (5 bases). The ends were cut back, 5 bases at V and 8 bases at J, with 10 bases in the middle. From germline, CDR1 is MDHEN and CDR2 SYDVKM. The CDR3 is made up of 12 amino acids. The CDR3 coding sequence is TGTGCCAGCAGTATGGGGCCGGATGAGCAGTTCTTC. Encoded protein: CASSMGPDEQFF.

CDR3 nucleotides: TGTGCCAGCAGTTACAGTGGAGAGACCCAGTACTTC. Amino acid sequence: CASSYSGETQYF. The chain couples TRBV12-3 or TRBV12-4 to TRBJ2-5; D ambiguous. The ends were cut back, 4 bases at V and 4 bases at J, with 7 bases in the middle. CDR3 size: 12 residues.

This clone has just one count. The genes are TRBV5-6 and TRBJ2-2; D possibly corresponds to TRBD1 (6 bases). The germline gives CDR1 SGHDT, CDR2 YYEEEE. The V and J ends lost 10 bases and 3 bases respectively, with 22 bases between them. This CDR3 has 16 amino acids. This CDR3 reads CASSTVGARYTGELFF. CDR3 nucleotide sequence: TGTGCCTCCTCAACGGTGGGGGCGCGGTACACCGGGGAGCTGTTTTTT.

The V and J genes are TRBV27 and TRBJ2-7, with TRBD1 matching 7 bases. J lost 2 bases, V lost 5 bases, and 9 bases had no gene match. The CDR3 loop spans 15 amino acids. Germline V gene lookup returns CDR1 MNHEY and CDR2 SMNVEV (reference sequence). CDR3 loop: CASSPTGIEPYEQYF. Here the CDR3 DNA reads TGTGCCAGCAGTCCGACAGGGATCGAACCCTACGAGCAGTACTTC.

V and J are TRBV7-8 and TRBJ1-1; no clear D. CDR1 and CDR2 (germline): SGHVS, FQNEAQ. The CDR3 sequence is 13 residues long. V shed 4 bases and J shed 7 bases, with 13 bases lying between them. CDR3 coding DNA: TGTGCCAGCAGCTCCCCAAGCCGGTTTGAAGCTTTCTTT. It translates to CASSSPSRFEAFF.

V gene TRBV2 combines with J gene TRBJ2-7; the D gene is possibly TRBD2 (6 bases). CDR3 length: 14 residues. Germline V lookup: CDR1 SNHLY, CDR2 FYNNEI. The V end lost 1 base, the J end lost 2 bases, and 9 bases lay between the germline ends. The CDR3 sequence is CASSEGDSPYEQYF. CDR3 nucleotide sequence: TGTGCCAGCAGTGAAGGGGACTCCCCCTACGAGCAGTACTTC.

The count of this clone is one. This chain joins TRBV5-1 and TRBJ2-7, with 8 bases matching TRBD2. This CDR3 is built from 14 residues. Looked up from germline, CDR1 is SGHRS and CDR2 is YFSETQ. V gave up 0 bases and J gave up 7 bases; unmatched junction bases: 6. The CDR3 DNA reads as TGCGCCAGCAGCTTGGACGGGGGGGCCTTGGAGCAGTACTTC. Translation gives CASSLDGGALEQYF.

This chain connects TRBV7-6 to TRBJ2-1, with 13 nucleotides matching TRBD2. Germline CDR1 SGHVS, CDR2 FNYEAQ. This CDR3 has 16 residues. The ends lost 5 bases at V and 10 bases at J; junction bases unmatched: 11. For the CDR3, the DNA is TGTGCCAGCAGCCAACGGACTAGCGGGGGATCAATCGAGCAGTTCTTC. Its translation: CASSQRTSGGSIEQFF. Based on the CDR3 plus reference TRBV7-6 and TRBJ2-1, the full variable domain is GAGVSQSPRYKVTKRGQDVALRCDPISGHVSLYWYRQALGQGPEFLTYFNYEAQQDKSGLPNDRFSAERPEGSISTLTIQRTEQRDSAMYRCASSQRTSGGSIEQFFGPGTRLTVL.

The chain recombines TRBV28 with TRBJ2-1; D is perhaps TRBD1 (7 bases). CDR1 and CDR2 (germline): MDHEN, SYDVKM. V dropped 6 bases and J dropped 7 bases, with 19 bases sitting between them. This CDR3 is 15 amino acids long. DNA of the CDR3: TGTGCCAGCAGCGAGTGGCAGGGGGGTCCAAATGAGCAGTTCTTC. The encoded protein is CASSEWQGGPNEQFF.

The rearrangement links TRBV6-1 to TRBJ1-3; a weak D match, TRBD1 (5 bases). The CDR3 is made up of 18 amino acids. Germline V gene sequence: CDR1 MNHNS, CDR2 SASEGT. The ends were cut back, 1 base at V and 0 bases at J, with 16 bases in the middle. CDR3 protein: CASSEGPGGLSSGNTIYF. CDR3 bases: TGTGCCAGCAGTGAAGGACCGGGGGGGTTAAGCTCTGGAAACACCATATATTTT.

This clone has a single count. The chain joins TRBV29-1 to TRBJ1-2; D call uncertain. This CDR3 is 12 amino acids long. Germline V gene data show CDR1 as SQVTM and CDR2 as ANQGSEA. V was trimmed by 6 bases and J by 8 bases, leaving 16 bases between them. In nucleotides, the CDR3 is TGCAGCGTCGCAACCGAGGTCGAGGGCTACACCTTC. Residues: CSVATEVEGYTF.